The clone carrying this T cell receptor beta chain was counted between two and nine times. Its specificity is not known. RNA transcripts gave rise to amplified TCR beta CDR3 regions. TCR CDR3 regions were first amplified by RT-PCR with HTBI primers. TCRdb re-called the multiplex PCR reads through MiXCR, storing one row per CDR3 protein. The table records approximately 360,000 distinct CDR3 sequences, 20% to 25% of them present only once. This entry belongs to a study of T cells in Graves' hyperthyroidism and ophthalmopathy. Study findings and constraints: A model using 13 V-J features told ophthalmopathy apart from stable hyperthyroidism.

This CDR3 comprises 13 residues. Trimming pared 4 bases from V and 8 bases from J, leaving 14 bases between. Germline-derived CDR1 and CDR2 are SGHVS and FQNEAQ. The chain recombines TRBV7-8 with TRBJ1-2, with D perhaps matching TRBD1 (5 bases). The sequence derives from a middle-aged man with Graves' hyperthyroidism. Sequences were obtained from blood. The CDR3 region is CASSSLGGEGYTF. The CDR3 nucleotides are TGTGCCAGCAGCTCGCTGGGGGGTGAAGGCTACACCTTC.